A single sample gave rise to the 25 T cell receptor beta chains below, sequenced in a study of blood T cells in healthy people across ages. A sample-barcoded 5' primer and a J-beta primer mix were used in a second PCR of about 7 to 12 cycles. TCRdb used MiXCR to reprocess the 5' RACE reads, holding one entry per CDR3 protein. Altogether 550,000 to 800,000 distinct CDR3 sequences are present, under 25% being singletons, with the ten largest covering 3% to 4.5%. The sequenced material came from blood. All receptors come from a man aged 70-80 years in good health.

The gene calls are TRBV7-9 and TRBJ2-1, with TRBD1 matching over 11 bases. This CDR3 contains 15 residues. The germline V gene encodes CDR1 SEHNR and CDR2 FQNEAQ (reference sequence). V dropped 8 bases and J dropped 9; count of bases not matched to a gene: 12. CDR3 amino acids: CASCRRTGGVGEQFF. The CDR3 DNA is TGTGCCAGCTGCCGACGGACAGGGGGCGTAGGTGAGCAGTTCTTC.

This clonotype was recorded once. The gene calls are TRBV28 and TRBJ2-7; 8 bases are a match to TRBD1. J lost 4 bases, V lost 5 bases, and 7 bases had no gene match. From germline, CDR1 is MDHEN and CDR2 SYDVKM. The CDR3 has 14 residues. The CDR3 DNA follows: TGTGCCAGCAGTCCGAACCGGGACAGGTACGAGCAGTACTTC. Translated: CASSPNRDRYEQYF.

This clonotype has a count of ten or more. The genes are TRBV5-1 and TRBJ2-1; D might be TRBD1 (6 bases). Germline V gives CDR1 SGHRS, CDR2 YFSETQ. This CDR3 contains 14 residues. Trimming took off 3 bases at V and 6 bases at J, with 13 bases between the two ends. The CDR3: CASSSGTSLNEQFF. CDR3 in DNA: TGCGCCAGCAGCTCCGGGACAAGTCTCAATGAGCAGTTCTTC.

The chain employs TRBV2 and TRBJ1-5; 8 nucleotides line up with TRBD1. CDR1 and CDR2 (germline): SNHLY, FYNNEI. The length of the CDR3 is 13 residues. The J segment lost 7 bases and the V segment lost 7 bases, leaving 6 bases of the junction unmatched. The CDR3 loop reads CASMPDRDQPQHF. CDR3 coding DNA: TGTGCCAGCATGCCGGACAGGGACCAGCCCCAGCATTTT. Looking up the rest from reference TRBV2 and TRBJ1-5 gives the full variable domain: EPEVTQTPSHQVTQMGQEVILRCVPISNHLYFYWYRQILGQKVEFLVSFYNNEISEKSEIFDDQFSVERPDGSNFTLKIRSTKLEDSAMYFCASMPDRDQPQHFGDGTRLSIL.

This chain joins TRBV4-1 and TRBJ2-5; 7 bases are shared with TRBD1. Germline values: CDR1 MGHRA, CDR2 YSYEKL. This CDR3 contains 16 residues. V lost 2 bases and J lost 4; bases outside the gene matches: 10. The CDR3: CASSQNEAGGRETQYF. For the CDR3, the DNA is TGCGCCAGCAGCCAAAACGAGGCAGGGGGAAGAGAGACCCAGTACTTC.

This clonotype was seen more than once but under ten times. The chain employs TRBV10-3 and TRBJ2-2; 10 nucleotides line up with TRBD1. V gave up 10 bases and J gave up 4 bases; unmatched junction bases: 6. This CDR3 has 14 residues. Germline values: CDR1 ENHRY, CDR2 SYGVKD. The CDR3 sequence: CATRQGAPTGELFF. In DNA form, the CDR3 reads TGTGCCACCCGACAGGGGGCGCCCACCGGGGAGCTGTTTTTT.

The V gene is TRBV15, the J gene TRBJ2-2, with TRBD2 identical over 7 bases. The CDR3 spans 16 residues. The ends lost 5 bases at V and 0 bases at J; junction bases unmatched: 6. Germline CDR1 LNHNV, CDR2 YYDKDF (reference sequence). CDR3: CATSPSGRANTGELFF. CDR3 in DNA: TGTGCCACCAGCCCTAGCGGCAGGGCGAACACCGGGGAGCTGTTTTTT.

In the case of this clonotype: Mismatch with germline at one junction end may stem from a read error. This chain's CDR3 is CAASRVLSRVAGLFF. For the CDR3, the DNA is TGTGCCGCCAGCAGAGTGCTTAGCAGGGTCGCGGGTCTGTTCTTC. This chain links TRBV15 with TRBJ2-5, with D perhaps given as TRBD1 or TRBD2 (5 bases each). CDR3 length equals 15 residues. Germline V gives CDR1 LNHNV, CDR2 YYDKDF (reference sequence).

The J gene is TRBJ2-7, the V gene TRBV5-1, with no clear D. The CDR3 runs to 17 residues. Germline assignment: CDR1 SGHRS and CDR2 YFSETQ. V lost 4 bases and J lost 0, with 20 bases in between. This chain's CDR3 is CASSPLGSRQSSYEQYF. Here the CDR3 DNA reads TGCGCCAGCAGCCCCCTGGGTAGCCGCCAGTCCTCCTACGAGCAGTACTTC.

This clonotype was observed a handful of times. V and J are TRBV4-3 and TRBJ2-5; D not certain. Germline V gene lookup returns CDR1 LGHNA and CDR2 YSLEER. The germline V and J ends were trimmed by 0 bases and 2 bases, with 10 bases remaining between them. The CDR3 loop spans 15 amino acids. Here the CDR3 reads CASSQDAGTQETQYF. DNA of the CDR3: TGCGCCAGCAGCCAAGATGCCGGAACGCAAGAGACCCAGTACTTC.

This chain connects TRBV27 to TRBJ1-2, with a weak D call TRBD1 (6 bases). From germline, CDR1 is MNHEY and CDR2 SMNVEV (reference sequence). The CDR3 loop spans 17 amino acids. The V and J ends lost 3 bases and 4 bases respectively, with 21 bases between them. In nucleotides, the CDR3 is TGTGCCAGCAGTTTCAGGGGACTCTCAAAGGAGGTCTATGGCTACACCTTC. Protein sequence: CASSFRGLSKEVYGYTF.

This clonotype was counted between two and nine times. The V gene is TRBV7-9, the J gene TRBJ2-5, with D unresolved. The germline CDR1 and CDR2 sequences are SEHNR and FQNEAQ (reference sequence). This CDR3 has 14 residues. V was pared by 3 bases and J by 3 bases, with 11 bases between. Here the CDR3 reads CASSFSTGKETQYF. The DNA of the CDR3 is TGTGCCAGCAGCTTCAGTACTGGAAAAGAGACCCAGTACTTC.

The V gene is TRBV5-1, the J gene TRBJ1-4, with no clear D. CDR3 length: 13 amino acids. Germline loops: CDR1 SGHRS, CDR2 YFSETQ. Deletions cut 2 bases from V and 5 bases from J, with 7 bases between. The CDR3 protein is CASSLHGNEKLFF. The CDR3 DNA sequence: TGCGCCAGCAGCTTACATGGGAATGAAAAACTGTTTTTT. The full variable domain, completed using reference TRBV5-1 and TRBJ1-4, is KAGVTQTPRYLIKTRGQQVTLSCSPISGHRSVSWYQQTPGQGLQFLFEYFSETQRNKGNFPGRFSGRQFSNSRSEMNVSTLELGDSALYLCASSLHGNEKLFFGSGTQLSVL.

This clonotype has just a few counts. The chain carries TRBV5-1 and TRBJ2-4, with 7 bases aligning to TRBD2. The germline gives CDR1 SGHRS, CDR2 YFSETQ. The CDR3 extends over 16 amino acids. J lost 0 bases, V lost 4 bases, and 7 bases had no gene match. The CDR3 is CASSPGGKLAKNIQYF. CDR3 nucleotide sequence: TGCGCCAGCAGCCCGGGAGGTAAACTAGCCAAAAACATTCAGTACTTC.

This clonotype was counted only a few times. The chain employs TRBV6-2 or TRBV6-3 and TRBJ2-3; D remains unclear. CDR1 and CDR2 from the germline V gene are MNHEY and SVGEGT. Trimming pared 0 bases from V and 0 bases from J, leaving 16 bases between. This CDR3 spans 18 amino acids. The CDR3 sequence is CASSYSSVASESTDTQYF. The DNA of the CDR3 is TGTGCCAGCAGTTACTCGAGTGTGGCGTCTGAGAGCACAGATACGCAGTATTTT.

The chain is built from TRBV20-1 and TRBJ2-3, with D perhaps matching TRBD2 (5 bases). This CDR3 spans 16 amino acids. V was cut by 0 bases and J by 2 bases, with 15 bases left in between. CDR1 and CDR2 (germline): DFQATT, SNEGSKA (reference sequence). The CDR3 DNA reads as TGCAGTGCTAGAGATCGAGCGGCGGGCTTCACAGATACGCAGTATTTT. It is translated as CSARDRAAGFTDTQYF.

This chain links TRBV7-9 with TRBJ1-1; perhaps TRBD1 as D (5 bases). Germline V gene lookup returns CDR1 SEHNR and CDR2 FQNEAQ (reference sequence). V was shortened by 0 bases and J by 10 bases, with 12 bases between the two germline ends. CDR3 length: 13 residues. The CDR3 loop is CASSLAGGAGAFF. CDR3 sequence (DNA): TGTGCCAGCAGCTTAGCAGGCGGGGCTGGAGCTTTCTTT.

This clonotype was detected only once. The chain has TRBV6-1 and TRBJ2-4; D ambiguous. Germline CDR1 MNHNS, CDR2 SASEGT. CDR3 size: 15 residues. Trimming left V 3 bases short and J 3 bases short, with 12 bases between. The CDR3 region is CASSEGKLGKNIQYF. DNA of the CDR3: TGTGCCAGCAGTGAGGGGAAGCTAGGCAAAAACATTCAGTACTTC.

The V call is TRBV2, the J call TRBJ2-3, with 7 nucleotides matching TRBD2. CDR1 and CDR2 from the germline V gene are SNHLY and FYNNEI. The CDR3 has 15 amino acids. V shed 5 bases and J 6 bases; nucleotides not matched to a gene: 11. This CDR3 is CASSKFLAEVDTQYF. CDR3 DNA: TGTGCCAGCAGTAAATTCCTAGCGGAGGTGGATACGCAGTATTTT.

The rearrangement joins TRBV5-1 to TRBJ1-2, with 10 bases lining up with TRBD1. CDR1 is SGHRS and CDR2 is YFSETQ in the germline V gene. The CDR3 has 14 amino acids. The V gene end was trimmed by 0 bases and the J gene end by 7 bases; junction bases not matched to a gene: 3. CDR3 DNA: TGCGCCAGCAGCTTGGCGGGGACAGGGGTTGGCTACACCTTC. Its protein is CASSLAGTGVGYTF.

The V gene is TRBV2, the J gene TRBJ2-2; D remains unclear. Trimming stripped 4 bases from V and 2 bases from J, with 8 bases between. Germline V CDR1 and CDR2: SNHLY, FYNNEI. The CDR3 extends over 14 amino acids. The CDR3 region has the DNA TGTGCCAGCAGTGGGGCGGAAAACACCGGGGAGCTGTTTTTT. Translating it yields CASSGAENTGELFF.

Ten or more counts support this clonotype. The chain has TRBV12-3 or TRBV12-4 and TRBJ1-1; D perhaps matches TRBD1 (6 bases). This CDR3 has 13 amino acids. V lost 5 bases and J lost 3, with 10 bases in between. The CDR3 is CASSPTGYTEAFF. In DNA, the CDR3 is TGTGCCAGCAGTCCCACAGGGTACACTGAAGCTTTCTTT.

CDR3 in DNA: TGCGCCAGCAGCGGAGGGACAGGGGCCTCTGGAAACACCATATATTTT. It specifies CASSGGTGASGNTIYF. The rearrangement uses TRBV5-1 and TRBJ1-3, with 10 nucleotides matching TRBD1. The CDR3 has 16 amino acids. Germline CDR1 is SGHRS and CDR2 is YFSETQ. The junction had 4 bases not matched to a gene; V was cut back by 4 bases and J by 0 bases.

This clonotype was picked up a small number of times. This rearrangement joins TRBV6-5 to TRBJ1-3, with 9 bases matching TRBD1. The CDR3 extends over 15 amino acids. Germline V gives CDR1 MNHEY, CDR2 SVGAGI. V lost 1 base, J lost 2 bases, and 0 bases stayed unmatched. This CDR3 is CASSYWTGAGNTIYF. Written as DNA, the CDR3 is TGTGCCAGCAGTTACTGGACAGGGGCTGGAAACACCATATATTTT.

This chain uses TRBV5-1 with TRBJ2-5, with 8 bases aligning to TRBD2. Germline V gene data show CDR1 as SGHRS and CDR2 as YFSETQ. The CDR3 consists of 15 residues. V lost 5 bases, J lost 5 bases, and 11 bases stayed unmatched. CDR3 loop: CASRYGAGVEETQYF. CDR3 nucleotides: TGCGCCAGCAGATACGGAGCGGGAGTTGAGGAGACCCAGTACTTC.